These 13 T cell receptor beta chains originate from one sample sequenced in a study of Graves' ophthalmopathy and Graves' hyperthyroidism. The sequenced template was RNA, covering the TCR beta CDR3 region. HTBI-primed first-round RT-PCR preceded second-round multiplex PCR. TCRdb reprocessed the multiplex PCR reads via MiXCR and lists one record per CDR3 protein. The data show 350,000 to 400,000 distinct CDR3 sequences, around 17% seen once. The sequencing input was peripheral blood. The receptors originated from a woman under 30 with Graves' ophthalmopathy.

This clonotype was picked up many times. V is TRBV29-1 and J is TRBJ2-2, with TRBD2 identical over 10 bases. The length of the CDR3 is 15 residues. Germline V gene lookup returns CDR1 SQVTM and CDR2 ANQGSEA. J was trimmed by 3 bases and V by 2 bases; bases with no gene match: 3. The CDR3 reads CSVETSGKHTGELFF. The CDR3 nucleotides are TGCAGCGTTGAAACTAGCGGGAAGCACACCGGGGAGCTGTTTTTT.

This clonotype was found many times. The gene calls are TRBV9 and TRBJ1-2; TRBD1 aligns across 9 bases. CDR3 length: 12 residues. Germline-derived CDR1 and CDR2 are SGDLS and YYNGEE. With 6 bases clipped from V and 8 bases from J, the junction kept 5 bases outside the gene matches. CDR3 DNA: TGTGCCAGCAAGCGGACAGGGGACGGCTACACCTTC. Protein sequence: CASKRTGDGYTF.

This clonotype showed up many times. The genes are TRBV19 and TRBJ1-2, with a possible D match to TRBD1 (5 bases). Germline V gene data show CDR1 as LNHDA and CDR2 as SQIVND (reference sequence). Trimming removed 8 bases at V and 2 bases at J, with 15 bases between. The CDR3 runs to 14 residues. The CDR3 loop is CASLPGARNYGYTF. The CDR3 nucleotides read TGTGCCAGTCTCCCCGGGGCGCGGAACTATGGCTACACCTTC.

The table lists this clonotype with many counts. The V call is TRBV20-1, the J call TRBJ2-5; 8 bases agree with TRBD1. The junction had 1 base not matched to a gene; V was cut back by 0 bases and J by 1 base. CDR1 and CDR2 (germline): DFQATT, SNEGSKA (reference sequence). CDR3 length: 14 residues. The CDR3 spells CSAREGTGQETQYF. The CDR3 bases are TGCAGTGCTAGAGAGGGGACAGGCCAAGAGACCCAGTACTTC.

This clonotype was seen a few times. The chain combines TRBV12-3 or TRBV12-4 with TRBJ2-7, with D unclear. V was trimmed by 6 bases and J by 2 bases, leaving 11 bases between them. The CDR3 contains 13 residues. CDR3 sequence: CASSLTVTYEQYF. In DNA form, the CDR3 reads TGTGCCAGCAGCTTGACTGTTACCTACGAGCAGTACTTC.

This clonotype was detected many times. The chain has TRBV28 and TRBJ1-1, with a weak D call TRBD1 (5 bases). V was cut by 5 bases and J by 11 bases, with 21 bases left in between. The CDR3 consists of 14 residues. Germline CDR1 MDHEN, CDR2 SYDVKM. CDR3 region: CASSGGGFGGRAFF. DNA of the CDR3: TGTGCCAGCAGTGGGGGTGGGTTCGGCGGGCGCGCTTTCTTT.

This clonotype was found a few times. The chain couples TRBV30 to TRBJ2-7, with TRBD2 identical over 9 bases. CDR3 length: 18 amino acids. V dropped 2 bases and J dropped 4; count of bases not matched to a gene: 18. Germline-derived CDR1 and CDR2 are GTSNPN and SVGIG (reference sequence). CDR3 bases: TGTGCCTGGAGTAGGTATGGGCTAGCGGGACCAGGGCATTACGAGCAGTACTTC. This translates into CAWSRYGLAGPGHYEQYF.

This clonotype occurred many times. The chain combines TRBV6-2 or TRBV6-3 with TRBJ2-5; D gene unclear. The length of the CDR3 is 13 residues. Germline V gene data show CDR1 as MNHEY and CDR2 as SVGEGT. With 2 bases removed from V and 8 bases from J, the gap between germline ends came to 12 bases. The CDR3 sequence is CASSYLQKDTQYF. In DNA form, the CDR3 reads TGTGCCAGCAGTTACCTACAGAAGGACACCCAGTACTTC.

This clonotype was detected many times. The rearrangement uses TRBV18 and TRBJ2-1; perhaps D is TRBD1 or TRBD2 (5 bases each). V lost 3 bases, J lost 7 bases, and 10 bases lay in between. Germline CDR1 reads KGHSH; CDR2 reads LQKENI. This CDR3 has 13 amino acids. CDR3 coding DNA: TGTGCCAGCTCACCCACAGGAGGTAATGAGCAGTTCTTC. The encoded protein is CASSPTGGNEQFF.

This clonotype has ten or more counts. CDR3 amino acids: CASSPRTGGVGELFF. The CDR3 bases are TGTGCCAGCAGTCCCAGGACAGGAGGTGTCGGGGAGCTGTTTTTT. This chain connects TRBV28 to TRBJ2-2; 7 bases match TRBD1. The CDR3 extends over 15 amino acids. Germline CDR1 MDHEN, CDR2 SYDVKM. The V segment lost 5 bases and the J segment 7 bases; nucleotides outside the gene matches: 10.

The chain combines TRBV6-1 with TRBJ2-7; TRBD1 matches at 10 bases. Germline CDR1 MNHNS, CDR2 SASEGT. V lost 6 bases and J lost 6; bases outside the gene matches: 8. This CDR3 is 14 amino acids long. The CDR3 sequence: CASRTGQGILEQYF. CDR3 nucleotide sequence: TGTGCCAGCAGGACGGGACAGGGGATTCTCGAGCAGTACTTC.

The table lists this clonotype with many counts. This chain uses TRBV28 with TRBJ2-5, with D maybe TRBD2 (6 bases). Germline-derived CDR1 and CDR2 are MDHEN and SYDVKM. Trimming removed 2 bases at V and 7 bases at J, with 11 bases between. This CDR3 contains 13 residues. CDR3 residues: CASSLARGGTQYF. The CDR3 region has the DNA TGTGCCAGCAGTTTAGCCCGGGGAGGGACCCAGTACTTC.

This clonotype came up many times. CDR3 coding DNA: TGCGCCAGCAGCCAAGGACAGGGCTCTGGAAACACCATATATTTT. The encoded protein is CASSQGQGSGNTIYF. The V gene is TRBV4-1, the J gene TRBJ1-3; TRBD1 aligns across 7 bases. CDR3 length: 15 residues. Germline assignment: CDR1 MGHRA and CDR2 YSYEKL. J gave up 0 bases and V 1 base, and 0 bases lay outside the gene matches.